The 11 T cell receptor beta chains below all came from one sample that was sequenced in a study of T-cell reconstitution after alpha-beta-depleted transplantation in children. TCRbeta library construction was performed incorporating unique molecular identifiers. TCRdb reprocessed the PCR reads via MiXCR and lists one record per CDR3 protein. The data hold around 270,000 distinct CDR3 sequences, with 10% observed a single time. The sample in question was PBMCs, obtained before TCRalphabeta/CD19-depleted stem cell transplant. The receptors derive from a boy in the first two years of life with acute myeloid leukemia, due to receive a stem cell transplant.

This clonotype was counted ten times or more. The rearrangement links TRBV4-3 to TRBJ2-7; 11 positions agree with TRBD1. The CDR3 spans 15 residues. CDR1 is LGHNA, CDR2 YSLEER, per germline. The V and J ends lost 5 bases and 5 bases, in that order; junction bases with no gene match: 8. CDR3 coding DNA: TGCGCCAGCAGCGTCCGGGACAGGGGGATCGACGAGCAGTACTTC. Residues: CASSVRDRGIDEQYF.

CDR3 region: CASRTGSYNSPLHF. DNA for the CDR3: TGTGCCAGCCGTACAGGTTCTTATAATTCACCCCTCCACTTT. J is TRBJ1-6 and V is TRBV2; possible D gene TRBD1, 5 bases. This CDR3 has 14 residues. Trimming left V 8 bases short and J 4 bases short, with 12 bases between. The germline gives CDR1 SNHLY, CDR2 FYNNEI.

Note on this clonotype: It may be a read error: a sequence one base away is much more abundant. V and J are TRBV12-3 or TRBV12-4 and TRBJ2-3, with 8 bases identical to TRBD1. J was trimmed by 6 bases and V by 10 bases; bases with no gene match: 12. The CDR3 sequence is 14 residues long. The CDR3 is CAIIRTGLGDTQYF. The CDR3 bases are TGTGCCATCATTAGGACAGGGCTGGGGGATACGCAGTATTTT.

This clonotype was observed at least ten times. CDR3 bases: TGTGCCAGCAGTGTCACAGGGACCACCGGGGAGCTGTTTTTT. Translated, it gives CASSVTGTTGELFF. The chain employs TRBV2 and TRBJ2-2, with D possibly TRBD1 on 6 matching bases. The CDR3 runs 14 residues. Germline V lookup: CDR1 SNHLY, CDR2 FYNNEI. Trimming shortened V by 4 bases and J by 4 bases, and 10 bases separated the two germline ends.

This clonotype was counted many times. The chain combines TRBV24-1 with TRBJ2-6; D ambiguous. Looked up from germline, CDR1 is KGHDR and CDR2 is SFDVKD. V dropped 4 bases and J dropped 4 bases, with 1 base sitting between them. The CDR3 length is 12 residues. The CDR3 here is CATSEGANVLTF. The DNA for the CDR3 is TGTGCCACCAGTGAGGGGGCCAACGTCCTGACTTTC.

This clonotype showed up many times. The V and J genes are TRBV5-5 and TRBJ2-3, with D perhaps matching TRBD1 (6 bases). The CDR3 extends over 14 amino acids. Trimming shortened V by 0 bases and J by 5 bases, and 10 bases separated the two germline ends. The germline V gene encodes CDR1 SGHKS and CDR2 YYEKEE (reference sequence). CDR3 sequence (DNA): TGTGCCAGCAGCTTGGACAGGGTTGAAGATACGCAGTATTTT. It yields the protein CASSLDRVEDTQYF.

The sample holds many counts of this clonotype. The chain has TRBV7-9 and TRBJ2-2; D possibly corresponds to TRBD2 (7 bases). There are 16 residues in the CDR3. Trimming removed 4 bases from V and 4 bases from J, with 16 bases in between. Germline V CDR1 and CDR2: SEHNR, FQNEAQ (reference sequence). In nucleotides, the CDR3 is TGTGCCAGCAGCTCAGGGGCGGGAGAAGTCACCGGGGAGCTGTTTTTT. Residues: CASSSGAGEVTGELFF.

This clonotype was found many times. CDR3 residues: CASSPVTRRFTNNEQFF. DNA of the CDR3: TGTGCCAGCAGCCCGGTTACGCGGCGGTTTACTAACAATGAGCAGTTCTTC. The genes are TRBV27 and TRBJ2-1; D not certain. V was pared by 6 bases and J by 5 bases, with 23 bases between. This CDR3 has 17 residues. Germline assignment: CDR1 MNHEY and CDR2 SMNVEV (reference sequence).

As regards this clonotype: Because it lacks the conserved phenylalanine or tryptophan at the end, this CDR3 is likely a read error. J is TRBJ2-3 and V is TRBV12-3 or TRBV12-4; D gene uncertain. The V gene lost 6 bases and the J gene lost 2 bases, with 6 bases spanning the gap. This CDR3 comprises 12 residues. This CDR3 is CASSHNTDTQYL. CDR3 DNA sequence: TGTGCCAGCAGCCATAACACAGATACGCAGTATTTA.

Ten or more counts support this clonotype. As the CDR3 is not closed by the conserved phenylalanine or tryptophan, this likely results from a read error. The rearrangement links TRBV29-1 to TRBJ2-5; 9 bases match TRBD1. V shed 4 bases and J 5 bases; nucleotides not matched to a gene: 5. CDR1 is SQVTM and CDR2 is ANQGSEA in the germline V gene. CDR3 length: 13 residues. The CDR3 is CSVGDRAEETQYS. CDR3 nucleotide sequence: TGCAGCGTTGGGGACAGGGCGGAGGAGACCCAGTACTCC.

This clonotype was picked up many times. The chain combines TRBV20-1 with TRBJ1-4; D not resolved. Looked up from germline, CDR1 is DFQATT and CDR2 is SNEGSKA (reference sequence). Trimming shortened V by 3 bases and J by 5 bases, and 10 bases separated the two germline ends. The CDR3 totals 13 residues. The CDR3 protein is CSASSQVNEKLFF. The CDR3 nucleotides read TGCAGTGCTAGTAGTCAGGTGAATGAAAAACTGTTTTTT.